Described below is a single TCR beta chain sequence and its context. The antigen is not known. The sample is drawn from a study of cytomegalovirus exposure and HLA in healthy donors. Study-level results: As was reported, the classifier diagnosed cytomegalovirus status with high specificity and sensitivity. In vitro work confirmed that a few CMV-associated chains recognize CMV antigens. It was found in a later analysis that first-cohort TCR clusters tended to co-occur in the 100 to 150 validation repertoires. According to the study, 150 to 200 TCR beta chains were cytomegalovirus-associated.

The repertoire was sequenced with immunoSEQ multiplex PCR; TCRdb's copy has only in-frame clones and lacks some. Among roughly 150,000 clones listed, about 80% were seen once. The sequence came from a man aged 30 to 45 in good health and CMV-seropositive. The sample taken for sequencing was PBMCs.

The CDR3 region is CATSRDAGRLKETQYF. CDR3 coding DNA: TGTGCCACCAGCAGAGATGCGGGACGCCTCAAAGAGACCCAGTACTTC. The V gene is TRBV15, the J gene TRBJ2-5; D may be TRBD2 (6 bases). Germline V gives CDR1 LNHNV, CDR2 YYDKDF (reference sequence). There are 16 residues in the CDR3. Between the trimmed V and J ends, which lost 0 bases and 3 bases, there was a span of 14 bases.